This TCR beta chain was documented in a study of breast tumors, draining lymph nodes, adjacent tissues (dated by TCRdb to about 2016). Context from the whole study: TCR beta repertoires were compared across tumor, adjacent nontumor tissue and axillary lymph nodes obtained from breast cancer patients. In human breast cancer, the study set out to evaluate how tumor, surrounding tissue and draining lymph node repertoires relate to one another and whether T cells may move between these sites.

In this sample, this clonotype turned up once. The antigen this receptor binds is unknown. At one of its ends the junction is not consistent with the germline gene, which may arise from a read error. Via the germline V gene (reference sequence), CDR1 is SGHNT and CDR2 YYREEE. Spanning cysteine to phenylalanine, the CDR3 consists of 13 amino acids. Of all the DNA, just the CDR3 is kept, 39 bases in frame from base 1. Sequencing used an Illumina HiSeq 2000. Multiplex PCR amplification was used to build the TCR beta chain libraries. High-throughput sequencing was used to analyze the amplified TCR beta chain products. Using fastp at Q25 and MiXCR, TCRdb reprocessed the public reads and kept productive beta chains. Each entry merges the rows of one CDR3 protein and shows their most common DNA and genes. The sample has about 170,000 distinct CDR3 sequences on record, 30% to 35% of them singletons. Of the sample, 3.8% is held by the ten largest clones.

The axillary draining lymph nodes of breast cancer patients were the source of the lymph node samples. General conclusions and limits of the study: The data were considered consistent with the idea that most tumor T cells come from the lymph node and then expand in tumor tissue. T-cell repertoire diversity in tumors was found to be lower than in lymph nodes but higher than in nontumor tissue, and preferential V and J gene usage was observed. The study presented the conclusion that tumor T cells originate in lymph nodes as consistent with a hypothesis, not as something directly demonstrated. The similarity between tumor and nontumor tissue repertoires was significantly greater in luminal-like breast cancer than in basal-like breast cancer.

The specimen was axillary lymph node tissue. The chain employs TRBV5-4 and TRBJ1-6, and TRBD1 aligns with 9 junction nucleotides. The TCR sequence derives from a female donor with breast cancer. Some clones in this sample may be carry-over from other donors' samples. Here the CDR3 is given as CASSQRDRVVLYF. The nucleotide sequence is given as TGTGCCAGCAGCCAAAGGGACAGGGTGGTACTCTACTTT.